Listed here are 23 T cell receptor beta chains from one sample, sequenced in a study of T cells in Graves' hyperthyroidism and ophthalmopathy. Using RNA transcripts as the source, TCR beta CDR3 regions were amplified. First-round RT-PCR with HTBI primers amplified the TCR CDR3 region. TCRdb passed the multiplex PCR reads through MiXCR, listing each CDR3 protein once. Of hundreds of thousands of distinct CDR3 sequences detected, roughly 15% appear once; the ten largest clones hold roughly a tenth. Sequenced sample: blood. These receptors came from a woman in her late teens or twenties with Graves' hyperthyroidism.

This clonotype was detected a few times. Here the CDR3 omits its conserved ending phenylalanine or tryptophan, so a read error is the likely source. CDR3 in DNA: TGTGCCAGCAGTTCGAACCTCGTTGGACCAAACATTCAGTACCTC. Translating it yields CASSSNLVGPNIQYL. This chain uses TRBV28 with TRBJ2-4; D gene ambiguous. The CDR3 has 15 residues. Germline lookup yields CDR1 MDHEN and CDR2 SYDVKM. Trimming removed 4 bases from V and 6 bases from J, with 16 bases in between.

Worth noting for this clonotype: Being one base from a much bigger clone, this may be a read error. The chain recombines TRBV28 with TRBJ2-1; 9 nucleotides match TRBD2. The tail of the sequence fits TRBJ2-7 better, so the J call may be wrong. Germline CDR1 MDHEN, CDR2 SYDVKM. This CDR3 has 16 residues. The chain's CDR3 is CASSLSGTSSYNEQYF. In DNA form, the CDR3 reads TGTGCCAGCAGTTTATCCGGGACTAGCTCCTACAATGAGCAGTACTTC.

The chain couples TRBV7-9 to TRBJ2-5, with 10 positions matching TRBD2. The CDR3 is 17 residues long. The junction had 13 bases not matched to a gene; V was cut back by 5 bases and J by 4 bases. From germline, CDR1 is SEHNR and CDR2 FQNEAQ (reference sequence). In nucleotides, the CDR3 is TGTGCCAGCAGCGCGCCGTGGAGTAGCGGGAGGTCAGAGACCCAGTACTTC. Translated, it gives CASSAPWSSGRSETQYF.

This clonotype was found a few times. This CDR3 is CASSYSDRGFEQYF. In nucleotides, the CDR3 is TGTGCCAGCAGTTACAGTGACAGGGGTTTCGAGCAGTACTTC. J is TRBJ2-7 and V is TRBV6-5, with 8 bases fitting TRBD1. The CDR3 runs to 14 residues. Germline values: CDR1 MNHEY, CDR2 SVGAGI. Losses at the gene ends were 2 bases for V and 6 bases for J; bases not matched to a gene: 6.

This clonotype was counted many times. V usage is TRBV7-2 and J usage is TRBJ2-5; D is possibly TRBD1 or TRBD2 (5 bases each). V lost 5 bases and J lost 5, with 18 bases in between. The CDR3 has 15 amino acids. Germline V gene data show CDR1 as SGHTA and CDR2 as FQGNSA. Written as DNA, the CDR3 is TGTGCCAGCAGCCCAGGGAGCACGCTAGGCGAGACCCAGTACTTC. It specifies CASSPGSTLGETQYF. Full variable domain (outside the CDR3, taken from reference TRBV7-2 and TRBJ2-5): GAGVSQSPSNKVTEKGKDVELRCDPISGHTALYWYRQSLGQGLEFLIYFQGNSAPDKSGLPSDRFSAERTGGSVSTLTIQRTQQEDSAVYLCASSPGSTLGETQYFGPGTRLLVL.

This clonotype has more than one count but fewer than ten. This chain connects TRBV29-1 to TRBJ2-1; 10 nucleotides agree with TRBD2. Per germline, CDR1 SQVTM and CDR2 ANQGSEA. This CDR3 region has 15 residues. V shed 2 bases and J 3 bases; nucleotides not matched to a gene: 4. CDR3 nucleotide sequence: TGCAGCGTTGAATTGGGGACTAGCGTCTACAATGAGCAGTTCTTC. Its translation is CSVELGTSVYNEQFF.

The chain combines TRBV7-2 with TRBJ2-7; D remains unclear. This CDR3 is 13 amino acids long. Trimming pared 5 bases from V and 5 bases from J, leaving 13 bases between. Germline values: CDR1 SGHTA, CDR2 FQGNSA. The CDR3 DNA reads as TGTGCCAGCAGCCCCCAGTTCAGCGACGAGCAGTACTTC. Translation: CASSPQFSDEQYF.

This clonotype has at least ten counts. CDR3 loop: CASSPREPAGKLFF. As DNA, the CDR3 is TGTGCCAGCAGTCCTCGTGAACCTGCTGGAAAACTGTTTTTT. This rearrangement joins TRBV28 to TRBJ1-4; no clear D gene. Germline CDR1 MDHEN, CDR2 SYDVKM. Trimming took off 5 bases at V and 10 bases at J, with 17 bases between the two ends. The CDR3 totals 14 residues. The complete variable domain, with remaining parts taken from reference TRBV28 and TRBJ1-4, reads DVKVTQSSRYLVKRTGEKVFLECVQDMDHENMFWYRQDPGLGLRLIYFSYDVKMKEKGDIPEGYSVSREKKERFSLILESASTNQTSMYLCASSPREPAGKLFFGSGTQLSVL.

This clonotype was counted ten times or more. The chain joins TRBV28 to TRBJ2-7; the D is unclear. Germline assignment: CDR1 MDHEN and CDR2 SYDVKM. Between the trimmed V and J ends, which lost 4 bases and 2 bases, there was a span of 12 bases. There are 14 residues in the CDR3. Here the CDR3 reads CASSWDTLTYEQYF. The CDR3 DNA sequence: TGTGCCAGCAGTTGGGATACTTTAACCTACGAGCAGTACTTC. The full variable domain, with the rest looked up from reference TRBV28 and TRBJ2-7, is DVKVTQSSRYLVKRTGEKVFLECVQDMDHENMFWYRQDPGLGLRLIYFSYDVKMKEKGDIPEGYSVSREKKERFSLILESASTNQTSMYLCASSWDTLTYEQYFGPGTRLTVT.

This clonotype was picked up many times. The chain employs TRBV7-8 and TRBJ2-2; 7 bases fit TRBD1. Germline lookup yields CDR1 SGHVS and CDR2 FQNEAQ. The J segment lost 1 base and the V segment lost 1 base, leaving 3 bases of the junction unmatched. This CDR3 is built from 16 residues. DNA for the CDR3: TGTGCCAGCAGCTTAGACAGGGGATTGAACACCGGGGAGCTGTTTTTT. Translation: CASSLDRGLNTGELFF. The whole variable domain, remainder taken from reference TRBV7-8 and TRBJ2-2, is GAGVSQSPRYKVAKRGQDVALRCDPISGHVSLFWYQQALGQGPEFLTYFQNEAQLDKSGLPSDRFFAERPEGSVSTLKIQRTQQEDSAVYLCASSLDRGLNTGELFFGEGSRLTVL.

This clonotype occurred many times. CDR3 sequence: CSARDPPGAGGELFF. The CDR3 DNA is TGCAGTGCTAGAGATCCCCCGGGAGCGGGCGGGGAGCTGTTTTTT. This chain uses TRBV20-1 with TRBJ2-2, with D possibly being TRBD2 (6 bases). The CDR3 sequence is 15 residues long. CDR1 DFQATT and CDR2 SNEGSKA come from the germline V gene (reference sequence). V lost 0 bases to trimming and J lost 7 bases, with 15 bases between them.

In its sample, this clonotype was seen many times. The gene calls are TRBV7-3 and TRBJ2-2; D is ambiguous. Looked up from germline, CDR1 is SGHTA and CDR2 is FQGTGA. Deletions cut 0 bases from V and 2 bases from J, with 16 bases between. This CDR3 is 18 amino acids long. The CDR3 spells CASSLTGPGHPNTGELFF. Written as DNA, the CDR3 is TGTGCCAGCAGCTTAACGGGCCCCGGGCACCCAAACACCGGGGAGCTGTTTTTT. The full variable domain, completed using reference TRBV7-3 and TRBJ2-2, is GAGVSQTPSNKVTEKGKYVELRCDPISGHTALYWYRQSLGQGPEFLIYFQGTGAADDSGLPNDRFFAVRPEGSVSTLKIQRTERGDSAVYLCASSLTGPGHPNTGELFFGEGSRLTVL.

This clonotype was seen a handful of times. This sequence joins TRBV6-1 and TRBJ1-5, with D unresolved. V lost 2 bases and J 5 bases, leaving 7 bases between the germline ends. The CDR3 loop spans 13 amino acids. Germline V CDR1 and CDR2: MNHNS, SASEGT. The CDR3 DNA follows: TGTGCCAGCAGTGAAACAGTTGATCAGCCCCAGCATTTT. Its translation is CASSETVDQPQHF.

The sample holds many counts of this clonotype. The rearrangement links TRBV2 to TRBJ2-2; no firm D call. Looked up from germline, CDR1 is SNHLY and CDR2 is FYNNEI. The CDR3 extends over 12 amino acids. Trimming took off 5 bases at V and 4 bases at J, with 5 bases between the two ends. The CDR3 region is CASSMGTGELFF. The CDR3 DNA reads as TGTGCCAGCAGTATGGGCACCGGGGAGCTGTTTTTT.

The rearrangement uses TRBV30 and TRBJ2-1; a possible D gene is TRBD2 (6 bases). Germline assignment: CDR1 GTSNPN and CDR2 SVGIG (reference sequence). The CDR3 extends over 13 amino acids. Trimming pared 0 bases from V and 5 bases from J, leaving 8 bases between. The CDR3 is CAWSVGGNNEQFF. Written as DNA, the CDR3 is TGTGCCTGGAGTGTCGGGGGAAACAATGAGCAGTTCTTC.

A few counts support this clonotype. The chain recombines TRBV30 with TRBJ2-5; D gene ambiguous. The V end lost 0 bases, the J end lost 1 base, and 6 bases lay between the germline ends. Germline loops: CDR1 GTSNPN, CDR2 SVGIG (reference sequence). The CDR3 runs to 13 residues. CDR3 nucleotide sequence: TGTGCCTGGAGTGTACCCGGCCAAGAGACCCAGTACTTC. It yields the protein CAWSVPGQETQYF.

This clonotype appeared many times. V gene TRBV18 combines with J gene TRBJ1-2, with no clear D. V was pared by 0 bases and J by 8 bases, with 16 bases between. Germline-derived CDR1 and CDR2 are KGHSH and LQKENI. The CDR3 contains 15 residues. The CDR3 DNA follows: TGTGCCAGCTCACCACCCACCTTGCGGGGAGGCGGCTACACCTTC. This encodes CASSPPTLRGGGYTF.

This clonotype has only a few counts. The junction does not match germline at one end; this may be a read error. The chain carries TRBV19 and TRBJ1-1; D is unclear. This CDR3 has 13 residues. Germline V gene sequence: CDR1 LNHDA, CDR2 SQIVND (reference sequence). The CDR3 is CASSLWTETGAFF. The CDR3 DNA sequence: TGTGCCAGTAGTCTATGGACGGAGACTGGAGCTTTCTTT.

The chain has TRBV20-1 and TRBJ2-4; weak D call: TRBD2 (5 bases). This CDR3 contains 12 residues. Looked up from germline, CDR1 is DFQATT and CDR2 is SNEGSKA (reference sequence). Deletions cut 0 bases from V and 8 bases from J, with 8 bases between. DNA of the CDR3: TGCAGTGCTAGAGAGGGAGTGGACATTCAGTACTTC. Translated: CSAREGVDIQYF.

The chain employs TRBV7-2 and TRBJ1-6; D unclear. With 1 base removed from V and 7 bases from J, the gap between germline ends came to 8 bases. The germline V gene has CDR1 SGHTA and CDR2 FQGNSA. The CDR3 has 14 amino acids. The CDR3 is CASSLGPGNSPLHF. The CDR3 bases are TGTGCCAGCAGCTTAGGACCGGGAAATTCACCCCTCCACTTT.

This clonotype was counted at least ten times. The chain links TRBV24-1 to TRBJ2-1; 14 nucleotides line up with TRBD2. J was trimmed by 6 bases and V by 0 bases; bases with no gene match: 9. The CDR3 length is 19 residues. Germline CDR1 KGHDR, CDR2 SFDVKD. The CDR3 loop is CATSDLRLAGGRSINEQFF. Written as DNA, the CDR3 is TGTGCCACCAGTGATTTGCGACTAGCGGGAGGGAGATCCATCAATGAGCAGTTCTTC.

This clonotype appeared a few times. The chain combines TRBV20-1 with TRBJ2-7; 10 bases line up with TRBD2. J gave up 2 bases and V 3 bases, and 4 bases lay outside the gene matches. The CDR3 consists of 14 residues. Germline loops: CDR1 DFQATT, CDR2 SNEGSKA (reference sequence). CDR3 nucleotide sequence: TGCAGTGCTAGTTCGGGGACTAGCGCCTACGAGCAGTACTTC. Its protein is CSASSGTSAYEQYF.

The V and J genes are TRBV7-8 and TRBJ1-5; perhaps TRBD1 as D (6 bases). Trimming cost V 1 base and J 5 bases, with 15 bases left between them. This CDR3 has 16 residues. The V gene's germline CDR1 is SGHVS and CDR2 FQNEAQ. CDR3 sequence: CASSLGGTPLDQPQHF. CDR3 DNA sequence: TGTGCCAGCAGCTTAGGGGGGACACCCCTGGATCAGCCCCAGCATTTT.